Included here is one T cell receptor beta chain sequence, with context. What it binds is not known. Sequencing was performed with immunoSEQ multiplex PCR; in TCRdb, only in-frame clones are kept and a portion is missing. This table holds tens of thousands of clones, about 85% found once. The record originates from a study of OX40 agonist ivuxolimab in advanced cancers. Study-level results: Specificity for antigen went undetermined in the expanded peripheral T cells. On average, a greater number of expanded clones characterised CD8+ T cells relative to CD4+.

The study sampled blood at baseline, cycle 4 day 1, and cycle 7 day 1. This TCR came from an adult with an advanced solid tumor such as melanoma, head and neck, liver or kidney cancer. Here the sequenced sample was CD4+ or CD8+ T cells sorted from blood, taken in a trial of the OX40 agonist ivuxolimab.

CDR3 DNA sequence: TGTGCCAGCAGCTTAAATCCTAATGGGATCCCTGGGGCCAACGTCCTGACTTTC. Protein sequence: CASSLNPNGIPGANVLTF. This rearrangement joins TRBV7-4 to TRBJ2-6, with D hard to call. The CDR3 runs to 18 residues. The germline CDR1 and CDR2 sequences are SGHVT and SQSDAQ. Between the trimmed V and J ends, which lost 2 bases and 2 bases, there was a span of 16 bases.